This T cell receptor beta chain was sequenced for a study of T cell repertoires in cytomegalovirus infection. As for the study in general: TCR beta signatures that were public indicated CMV infection and matching HLA type. Study-level points and caveats: HLA-C-restricted CMV clonotypes gave the most frequent clonotype in two of eight donors.

The V segment lost 5 bases and the J segment 5 bases; nucleotides outside the gene matches: 14. Germline CDR1 LGHDT, CDR2 YNNKEL (reference sequence). This CDR3 has 17 amino acids. As to this clonotype: Antigen specificity is unknown.

TCRdb analysed the reads with MiXCR anew, one entry per CDR3 protein. The table shows some 100,000 distinct CDR3 sequences, with 20% to 30% occurring only once. The clonotype originates from a human donor in good health (CMV status not recorded). Some clones in this sample may be carry-over from other donors' samples. The chain couples TRBV3-1 to TRBJ1-4, with 7 bases fitting TRBD1. Sequencing was done on a sample of CD8+ T cells from PBMCs. The CDR3 sequence is CASSAGPLRDSNEKLFF. As DNA, the CDR3 is TGTGCCAGCAGCGCCGGCCCATTAAGGGACAGCAATGAAAAACTGTTTTTT.